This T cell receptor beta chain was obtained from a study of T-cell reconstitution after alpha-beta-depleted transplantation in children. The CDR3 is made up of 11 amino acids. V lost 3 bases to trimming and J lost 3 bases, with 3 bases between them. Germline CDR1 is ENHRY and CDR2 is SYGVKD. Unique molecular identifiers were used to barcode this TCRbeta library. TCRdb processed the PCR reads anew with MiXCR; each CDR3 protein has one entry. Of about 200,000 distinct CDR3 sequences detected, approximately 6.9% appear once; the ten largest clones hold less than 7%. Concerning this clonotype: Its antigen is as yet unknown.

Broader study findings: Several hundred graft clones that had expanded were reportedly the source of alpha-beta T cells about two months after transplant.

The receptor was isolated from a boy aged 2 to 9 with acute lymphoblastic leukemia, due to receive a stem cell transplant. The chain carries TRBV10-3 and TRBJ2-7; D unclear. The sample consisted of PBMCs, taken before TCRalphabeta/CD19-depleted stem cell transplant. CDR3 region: CAISDGYEQYF. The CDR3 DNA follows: TGTGCCATCAGTGACGGCTACGAGCAGTACTTC.